The present TCR beta chain was sequenced within a study of identical twins. This clonotype was recorded at least ten times. Trimming at V came to 4 bases and at J to 9 bases, leaving 7 bases not matched to a gene. The CDR3 has 15 residues. Germline V gene sequence: CDR1 SGDLS, CDR2 YYNGEE. Each cDNA held unique molecular identifiers, and template switching gave it a universal primer site. MiXCR, applied by TCRdb to the 5' RACE reads, yields one record per CDR3 protein. This sample has 250,000 or so distinct CDR3 sequences; 6% to 8.5% occur once, and the top ten carry about 5.6%. These records were also assigned to another study, of yellow fever vaccine responses in identical twins.

The chain uses TRBV9 and TRBJ1-6; 10 bases fit TRBD1. The sequence derives from a woman younger than 30 in good health. The specimen sequenced was CD8+ T cells sorted from blood. The CDR3 sequence: CASSPTGDRGSPLHF. In DNA, the CDR3 is TGTGCCAGCAGCCCCACAGGGGACAGGGGTTCACCCCTCCACTTT.